This T cell receptor (beta chain) originates from a study of beta chain features in type 1 diabetes (dated by TCRdb to 2017 to 2018). For the study in its entirety: Mean age, gender distribution, total cell number and subset yield did not differ between patients and healthy donors. A total of roughly 100 million sorted cells were examined across all samples, and the number of cells per subset was strongly correlated with RNA yield. The study compared the TCRB repertoires of sorted circulating CD4+ T cell subsets in recently diagnosed type 1 diabetes patients with those in matched healthy donors. Regulatory and stem cell-like memory subsets were obtained from only 8 patients and about 8 healthy donors, while naive and central memory subsets were obtained from all 30 or so donors. What the study reported, not specific to this receptor: Patients with type 1 diabetes made fewer insertions and deleted more nucleotides at VDJ recombination sites, implying thymic rearrangement abnormalities. Shorter templates might have been favored by PCR, but patient and control samples were amplified and corrected together, so both groups would have been affected equally by any skew. Because cDNA was sequenced instead of genomic DNA, activated cells with high expression could be over-represented, although the groups did not differ in activation or CD3 levels. Because the HLA sub-analyses included only small numbers of individuals, any influence of HLA type on TCRB rearrangement was left unresolved. Naive, central memory and regulatory TCRB repertoires appeared more similar among patients than among healthy donors. Type 1 diabetes patients showed a moderate but significant shortening of TCRB CDR3 length in all four CD4+ subsets.

The CDR3 contains 15 residues, cysteine and phenylalanine counted. Just CDR3 DNA is preserved here, 45 bases in frame from base 1. Trimming accounts for 5 bases at V and 0 bases at J, while the number of junction bases matched to no gene is 4. Per the germline V gene, SGHTA is the CDR1 and FQGNSA is the CDR2. The High Capacity cDNA Reverse Transcription Kit was used to reverse transcribe all of the isolated RNA, meaning that expressed TCRB transcripts were what got sequenced. Deep immunoSEQ sequencing was performed on naive, central memory and regulatory T cell samples, with an average of around 3.5 million total reads per sample. Sorted cells were lysed in RLT buffer, and RNA was extracted using DNase-treated RNeasy Micro or Mini kits according to cell number. Each cell subset was processed separately to prevent cross-contamination, with patient and healthy donor samples processed together. TCRB sequences were amplified from cDNA with the immunoSEQ multiplex PCR, producing 87-bp fragments spanning the CDR3 region. Sequencing of the amplicons was done on the Illumina HiSeq platform. The published analysis was carried out like this. PCR bias was computationally corrected using synthetic template baselines, reads within Hamming distance 2 were collapsed, and singletons that could not be merged were discarded. Reads were aligned to IMGT to assign V, D and J genes, CDR3 length, and insertions or deletions at six rearrangement sites. Within each subset, clonotype counts were normalized to the number of sorted cells before true diversity and Gini coefficients were calculated with the tcR R package. The overlap coefficient, calculated on TCRB nucleotide sequences, was used to measure repertoire sharing. TCRdb took over this immuneACCESS table, retaining in-frame rearrangements with V and J assigned. Such tables are incomplete; in checked studies, under half of the missing clones stem from an unresolved V gene, and the remainder is unexplained. That table supplies the V and J calls and clone size; D and trimming were determined from the DNA. Across this sample there are roughly 150,000 clones, with approximately 8% seen only once. Of the sample, under 0.55% is held by the ten largest clones.

A single peripheral blood draw of about 120 mL on average was collected from each donor into heparinised tubes. Using a panel that included CD45RO, CCR7, CD25, CD127, CD95 and CD27, naive, central memory, regulatory and stem cell-like memory CD4+ T cells were sorted on a BD FACSAria II. All sorted populations exceeded 95% purity. PBMCs were isolated right away by Lymphoprep density gradient centrifugation and were stained directly, without culture. To minimize batch effects, samples were stained and sorted in pairs, one healthy donor with one patient per experiment. In regard to this clone: Its antigen specificity is not known. No base quality values were provided; no much bigger clone lies one nucleotide off.

Sequencing was performed on central memory CD4+ T cells from blood. This chain joins TRBV7-2 to TRBJ2-4; TRBD2 aligns with 7 central bases. The source of this sequence is a man aged 18-30 years with type 1 diabetes. The CDR3 is CASSPGGGAKNIQYF. The nucleotides read TGTGCCAGCAGCCCTGGCGGGGGAGCCAAAAACATTCAGTACTTC.